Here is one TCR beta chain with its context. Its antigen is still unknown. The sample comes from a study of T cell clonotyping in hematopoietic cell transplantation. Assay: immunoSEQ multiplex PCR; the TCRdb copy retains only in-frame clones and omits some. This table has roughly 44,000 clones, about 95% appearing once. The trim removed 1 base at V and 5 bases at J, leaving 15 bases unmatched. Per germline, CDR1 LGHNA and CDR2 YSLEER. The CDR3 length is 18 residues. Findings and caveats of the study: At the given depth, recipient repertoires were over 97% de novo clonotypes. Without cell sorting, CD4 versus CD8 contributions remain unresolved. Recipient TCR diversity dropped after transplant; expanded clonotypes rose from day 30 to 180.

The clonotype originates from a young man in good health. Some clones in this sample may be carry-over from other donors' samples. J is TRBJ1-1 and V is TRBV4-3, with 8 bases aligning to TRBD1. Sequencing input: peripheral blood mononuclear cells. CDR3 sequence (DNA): TGCGCCAGCAGCCAAGGGTCCGGTCCGCGACAGGGGAGGACTGAAGCTTTCTTT. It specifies CASSQGSGPRQGRTEAFF.